This TCR beta chain was retrieved from a study of breast tumors, draining lymph nodes, adjacent tissues. General study results and limits: Findings are consistent with lymph node origin and intratumoral expansion of most tumor T cells. Luminal-like breast cancer showed significantly higher tumor–nontumor repertoire similarity than basal-like. Tumor repertoires ranked between lymph nodes and nontumor tissue in diversity, with V and J gene preferences. Data only fit, rather than demonstrated, lymph node origin of most tumor T cells.

One entry per CDR3 protein results from TCRdb running MiXCR on the multiplex PCR reads. The sample consists of about 46,000 distinct CDR3 sequences, approximately 22% of them appearing once. This clonotype was found many times. Its antigen is not known. The V and J ends lost 2 bases and 6 bases respectively, with 9 bases between them. The CDR3 consists of 13 residues. Looked up from germline, CDR1 is LGHNA and CDR2 is YNFKEQ. Source material: breast tumor tissue. The rearrangement uses TRBV4-2 and TRBJ2-3, with D perhaps TRBD1 (6 bases). The receptor was derived from a female donor with breast cancer. Some clones in this sample may be carry-over from other donors' samples. CDR3 sequence: CASSQLRGDTQYF. CDR3 in DNA: TGTGCCAGCAGCCAACTCAGGGGTGATACGCAGTATTTT.